This T cell receptor beta chain was captured by sequencing in a study of PD-1 blockade in classical Hodgkin lymphoma (dated by TCRdb to the early 2020s). In terms of the full investigation: To define a peripheral blood immune signature of response to PD-1 blockade in classical Hodgkin lymphoma, the study combined TCR beta sequencing with CyTOF.

The time point label for this specimen denotes: newly diagnosed, previously untreated cHL patient sample. A Miltenyi CD8+ T cell isolation kit was used for magnetic negative selection to purify CD8+ T cells from thawed PBMCs. PBMCs from patients with newly diagnosed, previously untreated classical Hodgkin lymphoma were sequenced as a comparison group for the relapsed/refractory trial patients. After peripheral blood was drawn into 8 mL Vacutainer Cell Preparation Tubes, PBMCs were isolated by centrifugation and then cryopreserved. Purified CD4+ and CD8+ fractions were generated only in cases for which an additional PBMC sample was available. Magnetically labelled cells were removed on LS columns in a quadroMACS separator, and the flow-through was retained as the purified fraction. About this clone itself: The specificity of this receptor is unknown. The input lacks base qualities; no much larger clone sits a single base away.

Paper-wide results and their limitations: The study was restricted to a single clinical trial cohort, and the causes of repertoire differences, possibly disease activity or prior therapy, were left undefined. Newly diagnosed patients were reported to have lower baseline TCR diversity than healthy donors, and relapsed/refractory patients were reported to have lower baseline TCR diversity still.

Genomic DNA was isolated using the Qiagen DNeasy kit from unsorted PBMCs as well as from negatively selected CD4+ and CD8+ fractions. TCR beta CDR3 regions were subjected to amplification by immunoSEQ multiplex PCR with primers that anneal to V and J segments. Amplification bias was minimized using a synthetic immune receptor repertoire, and residual bias was removed computationally after sequencing. The authors processed their data as follows. Repertoire diversity was quantified as the Shannon entropy index using custom Python scripts. Unsorted, CD4+ and CD8+ repertoires were analyzed separately, except for combined analyses in which CD4+ and CD8+ sequences were merged in silico. This is the immuneACCESS table as TCRdb keeps it, with only in-frame sequences that have V and J called. A part of the clones is gone; compared with another copy, unresolved V genes explain less than half, and the rest is unexplained. That table gives V, J and clone size, and the DNA gave D and trimming. Recorded for this sample are 23,000 or so clones; about 87% of them occurred a single time. The ten largest make up about 7% of the sample.

CDR1 is given as SGHTA and CDR2 as FQGNSA, both from the germline V gene. The CDR3 sequence holds 19 residues, the cysteine and phenylalanine included. Kept here is only the CDR3 DNA, which spans 57 bases and is read in frame from base 1. V is trimmed back by 11 bases and J by 6 bases, and the junction contains 24 bases that no gene match accounts for. The sequence was collected from a human donor with classical Hodgkin lymphoma. The rearranged segments are TRBV7-2 and TRBJ2-7; 14 central bases correspond to TRBD2. Sequencing input: CD8+ T cells from blood. The base sequence is TGTGCCTCCACACGGATCGGGACTAGCGGGAGAGCTTGGGTTAGCGAGCAGTACTTC. Its amino acids are CASTRIGTSGRAWVSEQYF.